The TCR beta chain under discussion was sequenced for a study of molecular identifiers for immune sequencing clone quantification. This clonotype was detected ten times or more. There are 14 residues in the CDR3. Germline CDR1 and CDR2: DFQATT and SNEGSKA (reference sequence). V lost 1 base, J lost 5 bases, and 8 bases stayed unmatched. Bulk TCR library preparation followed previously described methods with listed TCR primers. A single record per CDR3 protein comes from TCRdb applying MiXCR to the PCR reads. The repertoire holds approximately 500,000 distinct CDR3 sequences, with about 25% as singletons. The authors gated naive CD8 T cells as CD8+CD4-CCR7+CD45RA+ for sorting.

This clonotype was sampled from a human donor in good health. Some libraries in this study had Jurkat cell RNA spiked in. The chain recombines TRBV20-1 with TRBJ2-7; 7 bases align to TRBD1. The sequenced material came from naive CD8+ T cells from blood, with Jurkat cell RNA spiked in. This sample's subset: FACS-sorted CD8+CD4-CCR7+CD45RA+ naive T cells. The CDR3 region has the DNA TGCAGTGCTAGAGCAGGGGGAAAATCCCACGAGCAGTACTTC. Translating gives CSARAGGKSHEQYF.